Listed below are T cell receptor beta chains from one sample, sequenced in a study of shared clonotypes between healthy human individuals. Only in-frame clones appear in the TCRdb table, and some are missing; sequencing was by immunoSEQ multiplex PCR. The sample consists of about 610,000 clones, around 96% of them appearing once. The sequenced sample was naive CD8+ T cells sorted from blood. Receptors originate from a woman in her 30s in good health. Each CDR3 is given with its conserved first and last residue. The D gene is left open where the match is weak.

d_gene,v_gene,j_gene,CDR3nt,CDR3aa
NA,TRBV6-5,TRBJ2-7,TGTGCCAGCAGTTACTCGGAGGCAGGCCTAACCTACGAGCAGTACTTC,CASSYSEAGLTYEQYF
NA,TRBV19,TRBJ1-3,TGTGCCAGTAGTATAGACTATCCGGACGGAGACTCTGGAAACACCATATATTTT,CASSIDYPDGDSGNTIYF
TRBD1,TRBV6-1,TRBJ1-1,TGTGCCAGCAGTGGGCCGGGACAGGGGGCAGGGCTGACTGAAGCTTTCTTT,CASSGPGQGAGLTEAFF
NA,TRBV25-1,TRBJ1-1,TGTGCCAGCAGTGAATTCGAAGACAGCGAAGCTTTCTTT,CASSEFEDSEAFF
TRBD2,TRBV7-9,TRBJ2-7,TGTGCCAGCAGCTTAGTAGCGGGAGAGAGGTACGAGCAGTACTTC,CASSLVAGERYEQYF
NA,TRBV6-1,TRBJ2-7,TGTGCCAGCAGTGAAATCCACGGAGCCTACGAGCAGTACTTC,CASSEIHGAYEQYF
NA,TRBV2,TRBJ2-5,TGTGCCAGCAGACCTGCGTCCCAAGAGACCCAGTACTTC,CASRPASQETQYF
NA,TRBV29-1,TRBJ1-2,TGCAGCGCCGAGGGAGGCCCACCTAACTATGGCTACACCTTC,CSAEGGPPNYGYTF
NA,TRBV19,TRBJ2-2,TGTGCCAGTAGTATCTGGCACTCGAACACCGGGGAGCTGTTTTTT,CASSIWHSNTGELFF
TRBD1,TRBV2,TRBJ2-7,TGTGCCAGCAGCAGGGGGCTGCCATCCTACGAGCAGTACTTC,CASSRGLPSYEQYF
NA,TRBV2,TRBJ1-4,TGTGCCAGCAGTGAAGAGGGCGGGTGGGCGGCTAATGAAAAACTGTTTTTT,CASSEEGGWAANEKLFF
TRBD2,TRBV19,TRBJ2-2,TGTGCCAGTAGTATGGCTAGCGGGAGTGTCACCGGGGAGCTGTTTTTT,CASSMASGSVTGELFF
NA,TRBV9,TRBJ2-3,TGTGCCAGCAGCGGGGAAAGGGGTTATAGCACAGATACGCAGTATTTT,CASSGERGYSTDTQYF
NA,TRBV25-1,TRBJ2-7,TGTGCCAGCAGTGACGCGATTTTTTACGAGCAGTACTTC,CASSDAIFYEQYF
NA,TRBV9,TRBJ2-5,TGTGCCAGCAGCAAAGAGACCCAGTACTTC,CASSKETQYF
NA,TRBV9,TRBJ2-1,TGTGCCAGCAGCTGGTCGGGTAATGAGCAGTTCTTC,CASSWSGNEQFF
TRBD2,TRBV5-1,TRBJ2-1,TGCGCCAGCAGCGCGACTAGCGGGGGGACCTACAATGAGCAGTTCTTC,CASSATSGGTYNEQFF